This entry lists 19 T cell receptor beta chains sequenced from one sample in a study of cytomegalovirus exposure and HLA in healthy donors. Libraries were prepared by immunoSEQ multiplex PCR; TCRdb keeps only in-frame clonotypes and omits some of them. This table has more than 95,000 clones, 90% to 97% appearing once. Sequencing was carried out using PBMCs. These receptor sequences come from a man between 18 and 35 years old in good health and CMV-seronegative.

The gene calls are TRBV6-5 and TRBJ2-7; D possibly corresponds to TRBD1 (7 bases). Trimming shortened V by 7 bases and J by 2 bases, and 18 bases separated the two germline ends. This CDR3 contains 15 residues. In germline, CDR1 is MNHEY, CDR2 SVGAGI. This chain's CDR3 is CASTNGGQIPYEQYF. For the CDR3, the DNA is TGTGCCAGCACCAACGGGGGACAGATCCCCTACGAGCAGTACTTC.

The chain is built from TRBV2 and TRBJ2-1, with TRBD1 matching 9 bases. The CDR3 runs 16 residues. J was trimmed by 0 bases and V by 7 bases; bases with no gene match: 7. Per the germline V gene, CDR1 is SNHLY and CDR2 is FYNNEI. This CDR3 is CASTIQGATSYNEQFF. The CDR3 bases are TGTGCCAGCACCATACAGGGGGCTACCTCCTACAATGAGCAGTTCTTC.

This clone has just one count. The chain combines TRBV6-5 with TRBJ2-5; D is unresolved. Germline V lookup: CDR1 MNHEY, CDR2 SVGAGI. The ends were cut back, 0 bases at V and 5 bases at J, with 10 bases in the middle. The CDR3 is made up of 14 amino acids. The CDR3 reads CASSYSMARETQYF. Here the CDR3 DNA reads TGTGCCAGCAGTTACTCGATGGCCAGGGAGACCCAGTACTTC.

The chain links TRBV6-5 to TRBJ1-1, with D hard to call. V was pared by 6 bases and J by 4 bases, with 12 bases between. Germline lookup yields CDR1 MNHEY and CDR2 SVGAGI. The length of the CDR3 is 13 residues. CDR3 loop: CASSTISGTEAFF. The CDR3 region has the DNA TGTGCCAGCAGCACTATCTCGGGCACTGAAGCTTTCTTT.

This sequence joins TRBV7-2 and TRBJ2-1; possible D gene TRBD2, 6 bases. The CDR3 is 16 residues long. Germline V gene sequence: CDR1 SGHTA, CDR2 FQGNSA. V was shortened by 5 bases and J by 2 bases, with 16 bases between the two germline ends. In DNA form, the CDR3 reads TGTGCCAGCAGCCCCGGTGCGGGAAAACCCTACAATGAGCAGTTCTTC. Residues: CASSPGAGKPYNEQFF.

The chain carries TRBV28 and TRBJ2-7, with TRBD1 matching 9 bases. This CDR3 is 16 amino acids long. V lost 2 bases to trimming and J lost 4 bases; unmatched junction nucleotides: 9. The germline CDR1 and CDR2 sequences are MDHEN and SYDVKM. The CDR3 reads CASSLAGTGSLYEQYF. CDR3 coding DNA: TGTGCCAGCAGTTTAGCCGGGACAGGGAGCTTGTACGAGCAGTACTTC.

V and J are TRBV7-3 and TRBJ2-7, with D hard to call. This CDR3 has 14 amino acids. CDR1 is SGHTA, CDR2 FQGTGA, per germline. Trimming took 0 bases from V and 5 from J, leaving 11 bases between them. CDR3 bases: TGTGCCAGCAGCTTAACAGTCGTGGGCCACGAGCAGTACTTC. The encoded protein is CASSLTVVGHEQYF.

This chain uses TRBV6-5 with TRBJ2-1; 9 positions agree with TRBD2. The CDR3 extends over 15 amino acids. Per germline, CDR1 MNHEY and CDR2 SVGAGI. V trimming: 6 bases; J trimming: 6 bases; junction bases outside the gene matches: 9. The CDR3 loop is CASRDLAGNANEQFF. The CDR3 coding sequence is TGTGCCAGCAGAGATCTAGCGGGGAACGCCAATGAGCAGTTCTTC.

The rearrangement uses TRBV2 and TRBJ2-4; TRBD2 aligns across 8 bases. V dropped 2 bases and J dropped 6; count of bases not matched to a gene: 6. The CDR3 has 15 residues. Germline values: CDR1 SNHLY, CDR2 FYNNEI. For the CDR3, the DNA is TGTGCCAGCAGTGAACAAAGCGGGGGAGGAAACATTCAGTACTTC. This codes for CASSEQSGGGNIQYF.

This chain links TRBV15 with TRBJ2-1; the match to TRBD2 covers 11 bases. This CDR3 spans 18 amino acids. Trimming at V came to 3 bases and at J to 4 bases, leaving 11 bases not matched to a gene. Germline V gene data show CDR1 as LNHNV and CDR2 as YYDKDF (reference sequence). This CDR3 reads CATSRWGTSGSIYNEQFF. The CDR3 region has the DNA TGTGCCACCAGCAGGTGGGGTACTAGCGGGAGTATTTACAATGAGCAGTTCTTC.

The genes are TRBV9 and TRBJ2-2, with 10 bases identical to TRBD2. This CDR3 region has 14 residues. CDR1 SGDLS and CDR2 YYNGEE come from the germline V gene. J was trimmed by 6 bases and V by 6 bases; bases with no gene match: 5. This CDR3 reads CASTTSGMAGELFF. CDR3 bases: TGTGCCAGCACCACTAGCGGGATGGCCGGGGAGCTGTTTTTT.

The V gene is TRBV21-1, the J gene TRBJ1-2; TRBD1, the table's D call, was not compared with the DNA. TRBV21-1 is recorded as a pseudogene. The CDR3 is made up of 15 amino acids. This CDR3 reads CASSKDLTGPYGYTF. The CDR3 DNA sequence: TGTGCCAGCAGCAAAGACTTGACAGGGCCCTATGGCTACACCTTC.

The chain is built from TRBV7-6 and TRBJ2-3; perhaps TRBD1 as D (5 bases). The CDR3 loop spans 13 amino acids. V dropped 4 bases and J dropped 4 bases, with 9 bases sitting between them. Germline V CDR1 and CDR2: SGHVS, FNYEAQ. The DNA of the CDR3 is TGTGCCAGCAGCTCCCTAGGGGCAGATACGCAGTATTTT. Translating it yields CASSSLGADTQYF. Supplemented by reference TRBV7-6 and TRBJ2-3, the full variable domain reads GAGVSQSPRYKVTKRGQDVALRCDPISGHVSLYWYRQALGQGPEFLTYFNYEAQQDKSGLPNDRFSAERPEGSISTLTIQRTEQRDSAMYRCASSSLGADTQYFGPGTRLTVL.

This clone has only one observation. The chain carries TRBV7-7 and TRBJ2-7; D possibly corresponds to TRBD2 (7 bases). The CDR3 runs 16 residues. Germline CDR1 and CDR2: SSHAT and FNYEAQ (reference sequence). CDR3 sequence reads: CARGGPHQTLTYEQYF. As DNA, the CDR3 is TGTGCTAGGGGGGGCCCGCATCAAACTCTAACCTACGAGCAGTACTTC.

This clone was counted between two and nine times. This chain connects TRBV28 to TRBJ2-1; the match to TRBD2 covers 13 bases. Germline V CDR1 and CDR2: MDHEN, SYDVKM. V shed 1 base, J shed 0 bases, and the junction held 3 bases outside the gene matches. The CDR3 has 18 residues. The CDR3 DNA follows: TGTGCCAGCAGTTTATTCAGGACTAGCGGGAGCTCCTACAATGAGCAGTTCTTC. It translates to CASSLFRTSGSSYNEQFF.

V usage is TRBV7-9 and J usage is TRBJ2-2; 8 nucleotides line up with TRBD1. CDR3 length equals 13 residues. CDR1 and CDR2 (germline): SEHNR, FQNEAQ (reference sequence). V was pared by 5 bases and J by 6 bases, with 2 bases of the junction left unmatched. The CDR3 DNA sequence: TGTGCCAGCAGCCGCAGGGGGCCCGGGGAGCTGTTTTTT. The encoded protein is CASSRRGPGELFF.

The chain has TRBV4-3 and TRBJ2-1; 14 bases fit TRBD2. The CDR3 is made up of 16 amino acids. The V gene's germline CDR1 is LGHNA and CDR2 YSLEER. V shed 3 bases, J shed 7 bases, and the junction held 5 bases outside the gene matches. CDR3 region: CASSQWGLAGDNEQFF. CDR3 nucleotides: TGCGCCAGCAGCCAGTGGGGACTAGCGGGAGATAATGAGCAGTTCTTC.

The chain combines TRBV5-1 with TRBJ2-5; D perhaps matches TRBD1 (6 bases). Per the germline V gene, CDR1 is SGHRS and CDR2 is YFSETQ. This CDR3 has 16 residues. V was clipped by 2 bases and J by 2 bases, with 16 bases between them. The CDR3 coding sequence is TGCGCCAGCAGCTTACAGGGTTTGGACATACAAGAGACCCAGTACTTC. Translating it yields CASSLQGLDIQETQYF.

This chain connects TRBV19 to TRBJ2-7, with 9 bases matching TRBD1. The CDR3 is made up of 14 amino acids. With 6 bases clipped from V and 3 bases from J, the junction kept 6 bases outside the gene matches. The V gene's germline CDR1 is LNHDA and CDR2 SQIVND (reference sequence). CDR3 amino acids: CASRRQGGDYEQYF. The CDR3 DNA is TGTGCCAGTAGGAGACAGGGGGGAGACTACGAGCAGTACTTC.